The entry below gives a single T cell receptor beta chain sequence along with its context. The antigen is not known. V was pared by 3 bases and J by 2 bases, with 17 bases between. Germline V gene lookup returns CDR1 SNHLY and CDR2 FYNNEI. The CDR3 is 16 amino acids. The method was immunoSEQ multiplex PCR; TCRdb's version includes in-frame clones alone and lacks a portion of them. The sample holds about 80,000 clones, 70% to 90% seen once. Autoimmune disease history or systemic immunosuppression led to patient exclusion. The sample originates from a study of OX40 agonist ivuxolimab in advanced cancers. Study-wide findings and caveats: Researchers did not determine the expanded peripheral T cells' antigen specificity. Some of the lowest clonal expansion was seen in partial responders at 0.1-3.0 mg/kg.

The sequence came from an adult with an advanced solid tumor such as melanoma, head and neck, liver or kidney cancer. The input for sequencing was CD4+ or CD8+ T cells sorted from blood, taken in a trial of the OX40 agonist ivuxolimab. J is TRBJ2-7 and V is TRBV2, with a tentative D call TRBD2 (5 bases). CDR3 region: CASSEEGLAWTYEQYF. CDR3 nucleotides: TGTGCCAGCAGTGAGGAAGGTCTAGCCTGGACCTACGAGCAGTACTTC.